This entry lists 15 T cell receptor beta chains sequenced from one sample in a study of cytomegalovirus exposure and HLA in healthy donors. The PCR was carried out with 60 Vbeta primers and 13 Jbeta primers. Sequenced by immunoSEQ multiplex PCR; TCRdb stores in-frame clones only, minus some. The sample has some 96,000 clones. Specimen: PBMCs. The receptors were gathered from a woman in her twenties or thirties in good health and CMV-seronegative.

By frequency, this clone registers medium-sized. This rearrangement joins TRBV10-3 to TRBJ1-4; 8 nucleotides agree with TRBD1. CDR3 size: 15 residues. The V segment lost 6 bases and the J segment 7 bases; nucleotides outside the gene matches: 10. Germline assignment: CDR1 ENHRY and CDR2 SYGVKD. CDR3 loop: CAISPQGANGEKLFF. DNA for the CDR3: TGTGCCATCAGCCCCCAGGGGGCGAATGGTGAAAAACTGTTTTTT.

CDR3 DNA: TGTGCCAGCAGCGGAGGCAGGGGAAAGGCTAGCACAGATACGCAGTATTTT. Its translation is CASSGGRGKASTDTQYF. The gene calls are TRBV11-1 and TRBJ2-3, with D maybe TRBD1 (6 bases). The CDR3 loop spans 17 amino acids. Germline V gene data show CDR1 as SGHAT and CDR2 as FQDESV (reference sequence). V was trimmed by 5 bases and J by 0 bases, leaving 18 bases between them. Supplemented by reference TRBV11-1 and TRBJ2-3, the full variable domain reads EAEVAQSPRYKITEKSQAVAFWCDPISGHATLYWYRQILGQGPELLVQFQDESVVDDSQLPKDRFSAERLKGVDSTLKIQPAELGDSAMYLCASSGGRGKASTDTQYFGPGTRLTVL.

The rearrangement links TRBV7-2 to TRBJ2-3; TRBD2 aligns across 10 bases. The CDR3 runs 16 residues. In germline, CDR1 is SGHTA, CDR2 FQGNSA. The trim removed 7 bases at V and 0 bases at J, leaving 7 bases unmatched. CDR3 in amino acids: CASTRASGSSTDTQYF. The CDR3 DNA is TGTGCCAGCACCCGGGCTAGCGGGAGTAGCACAGATACGCAGTATTTT.

The genes are TRBV4-1 and TRBJ2-7; 7 bases are a match to TRBD1. CDR1 is MGHRA, CDR2 YSYEKL, per germline. The CDR3 sequence is 13 residues long. The V segment lost 1 base and the J segment 5 bases; nucleotides outside the gene matches: 2. CDR3 nucleotide sequence: TGCGCCAGCAGCCAAGGGACAGGCAACGAGCAGTACTTC. Protein sequence: CASSQGTGNEQYF.

The J gene is TRBJ2-1, the V gene TRBV27; D may be TRBD2 (6 bases). The CDR3 has 14 residues. CDR1 is MNHEY, CDR2 SMNVEV, per germline (reference sequence). With 6 bases removed from V and 4 bases from J, the gap between germline ends came to 13 bases. The CDR3 loop reads CASRTGDLYNEQFF. In DNA form, the CDR3 reads TGTGCCAGCAGGACGGGGGACCTTTACAATGAGCAGTTCTTC.

The chain couples TRBV30 to TRBJ1-2; maybe TRBD1 (5 bases). The CDR3 is made up of 13 amino acids. V was cut by 5 bases and J by 3 bases, with 13 bases left in between. CDR1 and CDR2 (germline): GTSNPN, SVGIG (reference sequence). DNA of the CDR3: TGTGCCTGGGCCCGTGGGGGGGACTATGGCTACACCTTC. Translating it yields CAWARGGDYGYTF.

V usage is TRBV28 and J usage is TRBJ1-5; D remains unclear. The CDR3 length is 15 residues. Between the trimmed V and J ends, which lost 2 bases and 0 bases, there was a span of 8 bases. Germline V lookup: CDR1 MDHEN, CDR2 SYDVKM. This CDR3 reads CASSLGPYSNQPQHF. The DNA for the CDR3 is TGTGCCAGCAGTTTAGGGCCTTATAGCAATCAGCCCCAGCATTTT. The whole variable domain, filled in from reference TRBV28 and TRBJ1-5, reads DVKVTQSSRYLVKRTGEKVFLECVQDMDHENMFWYRQDPGLGLRLIYFSYDVKMKEKGDIPEGYSVSREKKERFSLILESASTNQTSMYLCASSLGPYSNQPQHFGDGTRLSIL.

The chain recombines TRBV28 with TRBJ2-7; 8 positions agree with TRBD2. After removal of 2 bases from V and 5 bases from J, the junction contained 8 bases not matched to a gene. The CDR3 is 15 amino acids. From germline, CDR1 is MDHEN and CDR2 SYDVKM. CDR3 nucleotides: TGTGCCAGCAGTTTAGGGAGCGGGGGTCGCGACGAGCAGTACTTC. Protein product: CASSLGSGGRDEQYF.

The V gene is TRBV19, the J gene TRBJ1-1, with 7 bases lining up with TRBD1. Germline assignment: CDR1 LNHDA and CDR2 SQIVND (reference sequence). The length of the CDR3 is 15 residues. V gave up 6 bases and J gave up 1 base; unmatched junction bases: 8. CDR3 loop: CASSSRTGWNTEAFF. Here the CDR3 DNA reads TGTGCCAGTAGCTCCAGGACAGGATGGAACACTGAAGCTTTCTTT.

V and J are TRBV28 and TRBJ2-7; TRBD1 might be the D (5 bases). The CDR3 spans 13 residues. The V end lost 6 bases, the J end lost 3 bases, and 12 bases lay between the germline ends. The germline CDR1 and CDR2 sequences are MDHEN and SYDVKM. CDR3 sequence reads: CASSSDRVYEQYF. The CDR3 nucleotides are TGTGCCAGCAGCTCCGACAGAGTCTACGAGCAGTACTTC. The full variable domain, rest sourced from reference TRBV28 and TRBJ2-7, is DVKVTQSSRYLVKRTGEKVFLECVQDMDHENMFWYRQDPGLGLRLIYFSYDVKMKEKGDIPEGYSVSREKKERFSLILESASTNQTSMYLCASSSDRVYEQYFGPGTRLTVT.

The chain couples TRBV5-1 to TRBJ2-7, with TRBD1 as a possible D gene (6 bases). The CDR3 length is 12 residues. CDR1 and CDR2 (germline): SGHRS, YFSETQ. The V and J ends lost 4 bases and 4 bases respectively, with 9 bases between them. The CDR3 bases are TGCGCCAGCAGCGTACAGGGTTACGAGCAGTACTTC. Translated, it gives CASSVQGYEQYF.

The chain couples TRBV9 to TRBJ2-1; 8 positions agree with TRBD1. Germline CDR1 reads SGDLS; CDR2 reads YYNGEE. Trimming took 4 bases from V and 2 from J; bases not matched to a gene: 8. This CDR3 has 16 residues. The CDR3 DNA is TGTGCCAGCAGCCCGCTCTCAGGGGGCACCTACAATGAGCAGTTCTTC. Protein product: CASSPLSGGTYNEQFF. The complete variable domain, with remaining parts taken from reference TRBV9 and TRBJ2-1, reads DSGVTQTPKHLITATGQRVTLRCSPRSGDLSVYWYQQSLDQGLQFLIQYYNGEERAKGNILERFSAQQFPDLHSELNLSSLELGDSALYFCASSPLSGGTYNEQFFGPGTRLTVL.

This chain joins TRBV30 and TRBJ1-1; the D is unclear. Trimming cost V 4 bases and J 7 bases, with 16 bases left between them. The CDR3 covers 13 residues. The germline CDR1 and CDR2 sequences are GTSNPN and SVGIG (reference sequence). The CDR3 is CAWISRLAGEAFF. CDR3 in DNA: TGTGCCTGGATTTCAAGGCTCGCGGGTGAAGCTTTCTTT. The full variable domain, completed using reference TRBV30 and TRBJ1-1, is SQTIHQWPATLVQPVGSPLSLECTVEGTSNPNLYWYRQAAGRGLQLLFYSVGIGQISSEVPQNLSASRPQDRQFILSSKKLLLSDSGFYLCAWISRLAGEAFFGQGTRLTVV.

This chain connects TRBV6-1 to TRBJ1-2, with 7 positions matching TRBD1. J was trimmed by 4 bases and V by 4 bases; bases with no gene match: 9. Per the germline V gene, CDR1 is MNHNS and CDR2 is SASEGT. CDR3 length: 15 amino acids. The CDR3 region has the DNA TGTGCCAGCAGTGTGTCTCGGGACAGCACCTATGGCTACACCTTC. Encoded protein: CASSVSRDSTYGYTF.

V gene TRBV6-1 combines with J gene TRBJ2-5, with 11 bases aligning to TRBD2. Trimming removed 0 bases from V and 2 bases from J; junction bases left unmatched: 8. The CDR3 contains 18 residues. Per germline, CDR1 MNHNS and CDR2 SASEGT. CDR3 residues: CASSEALLAGGGQETQYF. The DNA of the CDR3 is TGTGCCAGCAGTGAAGCGCTGCTAGCGGGAGGAGGTCAAGAGACCCAGTACTTC.